Sequencing of this T cell receptor (beta chain) was carried out in a study of T cell repertoires in cytomegalovirus infection (dated by TCRdb to about 2019). Turning to the overall study: Because public TCR beta signatures pointed to carriage of CMV infection together with the matching HLA type, the HLA type of each donor mattered for the analysis.

General findings and caveats noted by the study authors: Cumulative frequency of public TCR beta family members discriminated carriers of CMV infection plus the relevant HLA type in this cohort and an independent approximately 400-donor cohort. The ex vivo response was dominated by HLA-C-restricted CMV-specific TCR beta clonotypes, which also provided the single most frequent clonotype in two of eight donors.

The CDR3 covers 16 residues, taking in both the cysteine and the phenylalanine. Of the read, only the CDR3 DNA is kept; its 48 bases are in frame from base 1. V loses 1 base of germline sequence and J loses 0 bases, and the interval between the two ends is 10 bases. CDR1 and CDR2 were assigned from the germline V gene (reference sequence) as SEHNR and FQNEAQ. As for this clonotype: The antigen it recognizes is unknown. Base quality data are lacking; no much larger clone is found one base away.

The run used an Illumina HiSeq 1500. TCRdb itself trimmed the public reads at Q25 with fastp, ran MiXCR and retained productive beta chains. Rows matching on CDR3 protein sequence are summarized as one entry with the most common DNA and genes. Within this sample are 680,000 or so distinct CDR3 sequences, with roughly 36% of them counted one time only. The ten largest clones capture under 3.5% of the sample. The source material was PBMCs. The receptor comes from a human donor in good health (CMV status not recorded). Some clones in this sample may be carry-over from other donors' samples. This sequence uses TRBV7-9 and TRBJ1-5; the D gene cannot be resolved reliably. The encoded CDR3 is CASSLGLETSNQPQHF. The DNA sequence is given as TGTGCCAGCAGCTTAGGCCTCGAGACTAGCAATCAGCCCCAGCATTTT.